Listed below are T cell receptor beta chains from one sample, sequenced in a study of T cells in Graves' hyperthyroidism and ophthalmopathy. TCRdb itself ran the multiplex PCR reads through MiXCR, one entry per CDR3 protein. The data show hundreds of thousands of distinct CDR3 sequences, roughly 14% seen once. The specimen was blood. The receptor source for this set is a man in his late teens or twenties with Graves' ophthalmopathy. The CDR3 runs from the conserved cysteine through the conserved F or W. Fields, in order: CDR3 protein, clone size, V gene. Clone size is not always given. Where it is, it says once, few, many or a class for expanded clones.

CDR3aa: CASSPNQNRNTIYF
abundance: NA
v_gene: TRBV18

CDR3aa: CASSYQGRDTEAFF
abundance: NA
v_gene: TRBV6-5

CDR3aa: CASSLLATWYEQYF
abundance: few
v_gene: TRBV27

CDR3aa: CATSEPLAENYNEQFF
abundance: many
v_gene: TRBV24-1

CDR3aa: CSARSDTSYNSPLHF
abundance: NA
v_gene: TRBV20-1

CDR3aa: CASSPGTPTNYGYTF
abundance: few
v_gene: TRBV7-9

CDR3aa: CASKGSTTNEKLFF
abundance: many
v_gene: TRBV2

CDR3aa: CASSLSRRGVGAYEQYF
abundance: NA
v_gene: TRBV12-3/TRBV12-4

CDR3aa: CASSSMDSPLHF
abundance: many
v_gene: TRBV6-5

CDR3aa: CASSSPVASGNTIYF
abundance: many
v_gene: TRBV5-6